The sequence of this T cell receptor (beta chain) was determined in a study of blood T cell repertoires in COVID-19. Study information: Both acute and convalescent COVID-19 samples were obtained from the United States, Italy and Spain. Nucleic acid was either cDNA or gDNA, and it came from T cells, B-cell-depleted T cells, or PBMCs.

In the original processing: Amplified reference gene primers provided the basis for estimating nucleated cell counts. Clones were read by immunoSEQ multiplex PCR, and TCRdb kept only the in-frame ones, dropping some. That table furnishes V, J and clone size, whereas the DNA furnished D and trimming. In the table there are tens of thousands of clones, approximately 78% of which are singletons. Germline CDR1 SGHAT, CDR2 FQNNGV. The germline V and J ends were trimmed by 5 bases and 0 bases, with 6 bases remaining between them. The CDR3 extends over 13 amino acids. The TCR comes from a human donor in a cohort sampled during active COVID-19. Sample: peripheral blood. The V gene is TRBV11-2, the J gene TRBJ2-3, with no clear D. The DNA of the CDR3 is TGTGCCAGCAGCCCGTTCAGCACAGATACGCAGTATTTT. Translation gives CASSPFSTDTQYF.